The 7 T cell receptor beta chains in this list originate from one sample, sequenced in a study of cytomegalovirus exposure and HLA in healthy donors. PCR used 60 Vbeta primers and 13 Jbeta primers. Data came from immunoSEQ multiplex PCR; TCRdb stores just in-frame clones and leaves some out. The sample comprises approximately 130,000 clones, around 77% of which are singletons, and 0.95% to 1.5% rests with the top ten. Sequencing used PBMCs. The source of these receptors is a man aged 45-65 years in good health and CMV-seronegative.

V and J are TRBV28 and TRBJ2-2, with TRBD1 matching over 9 bases. J was trimmed by 4 bases and V by 7 bases; bases with no gene match: 10. The CDR3 is 16 amino acids. The V gene's germline CDR1 is MDHEN and CDR2 SYDVKM. CDR3 nucleotide sequence: TGTGCCAGCAACTATAAGACAGGGGGGATCACCGGGGAGCTGTTTTTT. Its translation: CASNYKTGGITGELFF.

The chain couples TRBV27 to TRBJ1-3, with D unresolved. Germline V gene sequence: CDR1 MNHEY, CDR2 SMNVEV (reference sequence). V lost 5 bases and J lost 0, with 17 bases in between. This CDR3 comprises 17 residues. The CDR3 nucleotides are TGTGCCAGCAGTCCAACTTCTCCGGGGTTCTCTGGAAACACCATATATTTT. Its translation is CASSPTSPGFSGNTIYF.

This clone showed up just a few times. This rearrangement joins TRBV21-1 to TRBJ1-6. TRBV21-1 is a listed pseudogene. The CDR3 is 14 amino acids. The CDR3 sequence: CASGGADNNSPLHF. The CDR3 nucleotides are TGTGCCAGTGGGGGGGCTGACAATAATTCACCCCTCCACTTT.

The chain has TRBV21-1 and TRBJ2-1; TRBD2, the table's D call, was not compared with the DNA. TRBV21-1 is described as a pseudogene. This CDR3 is built from 15 residues. The CDR3 coding sequence is TGTGCCAGCAGCAGGAGGGTCCGCTCCTACAATGAGCAGTTCTTC. Its protein product is CASSRRVRSYNEQFF.

CDR3 in DNA: TGTGCCAGCAGCTCGGCCGGGGTAGAGACCCAGTACTTC. Translating gives CASSSAGVETQYF. The chain has TRBV11-2 and TRBJ2-5; D is perhaps TRBD2 (5 bases). The CDR3 contains 13 residues. The germline V and J ends were trimmed by 4 bases and 4 bases, with 10 bases remaining between them. Germline values: CDR1 SGHAT, CDR2 FQNNGV. Drawing the rest from reference TRBV11-2 and TRBJ2-5, the complete variable domain is EAGVAQSPRYKIIEKRQSVAFWCNPISGHATLYWYQQILGQGPKLLIQFQNNGVVDDSQLPKDRFSAERLKGVDSTLKIQPAKLEDSAVYLCASSSAGVETQYFGPGTRLLVL.

This clone has just a few counts. This rearrangement joins TRBV7-2 to TRBJ2-7, with 10 bases lining up with TRBD1. This CDR3 comprises 16 residues. Germline CDR1 SGHTA, CDR2 FQGNSA. The V segment lost 5 bases and the J segment 5 bases; nucleotides outside the gene matches: 12. CDR3 amino acids: CASSQRGTGVVHEQYF. The DNA for the CDR3 is TGTGCCAGCAGCCAGAGGGGGACAGGGGTTGTCCACGAGCAGTACTTC.

The CDR3 DNA reads TGTGCCAGTAGTATTTCAGGCCAGAGCCCTAACTATGGCTACACCTTC. Its translation: CASSISGQSPNYGYTF. J is TRBJ1-2 and V is TRBV19; no firm D call. The CDR3 sequence is 16 residues long. Germline-derived CDR1 and CDR2 are LNHDA and SQIVND (reference sequence). Trimming stripped 3 bases from V and 0 bases from J, with 14 bases between.